A single sample is the source of the 2 T cell receptor beta chains below, sequenced in a study of T cells in localized non-small cell lung cancer (dated by TCRdb to between 2020 and 2021). The protocol used for the library was the immunoSEQ multiplex PCR assay. In its TCRdb copy, this immuneACCESS table keeps in-frame sequences only and misses some clones. Where compared with another copy, unresolved V genes explain less than half of these, and the others have no known cause. The sample includes around 53,000 clones, with around three quarters observed a single time. The ten largest make up roughly 4.9% of the sample. The sample here was PBMCs, taken before any cancer treatment. These TCRs come from a woman aged 35 to 75 with stage II lung adenocarcinoma.

The CDR3 loop reads CATAGQVRETQYF. The DNA for the CDR3 is TGTGCCACTGCCGGGCAGGTTAGGGAGACCCAGTACTTC. This chain links TRBV6-6 with TRBJ2-5, with D unclear. Trimming shortened V by 10 bases and J by 5 bases, and 17 bases separated the two germline ends. Per germline, CDR1 MNHNY and CDR2 SVGAGI (reference sequence). This CDR3 has 13 residues.

CDR3: CASSQDRKDEQYF. CDR3 nucleotide sequence: TGCGCCAGCAGCCAAGATCGGAAGGACGAGCAGTACTTC. The J gene is TRBJ2-7, the V gene TRBV4-1; D unresolved. V dropped 0 bases and J dropped 5 bases, with 8 bases sitting between them. CDR3 length: 13 residues. The germline gives CDR1 MGHRA, CDR2 YSYEKL.